The 17 T cell receptor beta chains below come from one sample, sequenced in a study of molecular identifiers for immune sequencing clone quantification. TCRdb reprocessed the PCR reads via MiXCR and lists one record per CDR3 protein. Here the sample spans about 510,000 distinct CDR3 sequences, 20% to 25% being singletons. The sample consisted of naive CD8+ T cells from blood, with Jurkat cell RNA spiked in. Subset indicated: FACS-sorted CD8+CD4-CCR7+CD45RA+ naive T cells. The receptors shown here come from a human donor in good health. Some libraries in this study had Jurkat cell RNA spiked in.

The chain employs TRBV4-1 and TRBJ2-7, with 10 bases lining up with TRBD2. Germline loops: CDR1 MGHRA, CDR2 YSYEKL. CDR3 length: 14 amino acids. The ends lost 4 bases at V and 3 bases at J; junction bases unmatched: 3. DNA for the CDR3: TGCGCCAGCAGCCGAGGGACTAGCGACTACGAGCAGTACTTC. Translating it yields CASSRGTSDYEQYF.

A remark on this clonotype: Since a much larger clone is just one base distant, this may be a read error. The chain is built from TRBV9 and TRBJ2-7; no clear D. The V and J ends lost 2 bases and 0 bases respectively, with 6 bases between them. Germline lookup yields CDR1 SGDLS and CDR2 YYNGEE. The CDR3 totals 13 residues. The CDR3, as DNA: TGTGCCAGCAGCGTGGAGAGCTCCTACGAGCAGTACTTC. Its translation: CASSVESSYEQYF.

This clonotype was observed a few times. The chain joins TRBV7-9 to TRBJ1-2, with a weak D call TRBD1 (5 bases). Trimming left V 4 bases short and J 8 bases short, with 20 bases between. The CDR3 length is 15 residues. CDR1 is SEHNR and CDR2 is FQNEAQ in the germline V gene (reference sequence). The CDR3: CASSYLTEWSLGYTF. CDR3 nucleotide sequence: TGTGCCAGCAGCTACCTGACAGAATGGTCTTTAGGCTACACCTTC.

On this clonotype itself: No conserved phenylalanine or tryptophan ends this CDR3, so it is likely a read error. The V and J genes are TRBV29-1 and TRBJ2-3, with 10 bases lining up with TRBD2. Germline V CDR1 and CDR2: SQVTM, ANQGSEA. V shed 6 bases and J 4 bases; nucleotides not matched to a gene: 7. The CDR3 length is 14 residues. The DNA of the CDR3 is TGCAGCGTAGTCCTAGCGGGGGAGTCAGATACGCAGTATCTT. It translates to CSVVLAGESDTQYL.

This clonotype has at least ten counts. The chain links TRBV7-3 to TRBJ1-1, with 9 positions matching TRBD1. The V and J ends lost 1 base and 5 bases, in that order; junction bases with no gene match: 11. The germline CDR1 and CDR2 sequences are SGHTA and FQGTGA. This CDR3 has 17 amino acids. For the CDR3, the DNA is TGTGCCAGCAGCTTAATTCCTATTAGGACAGGGGTTACTGAAGCTTTCTTT. This codes for CASSLIPIRTGVTEAFF.

This clonotype was found a few times. The gene calls are TRBV28 and TRBJ2-3; 8 bases align to TRBD2. Germline assignment: CDR1 MDHEN and CDR2 SYDVKM. J gave up 2 bases and V 5 bases, and 15 bases lay outside the gene matches. This CDR3 spans 18 amino acids. The CDR3 protein is CASSPAGAGLEFTDTQYF. CDR3 bases: TGTGCCAGCAGTCCCGCAGGGGCGGGACTAGAGTTCACAGATACGCAGTATTTT.

This chain joins TRBV7-8 and TRBJ1-2; D remains ambiguous. Looked up from germline, CDR1 is SGHVS and CDR2 is FQNEAQ. CDR3 length: 11 amino acids. Trimming pared 4 bases from V and 8 bases from J, leaving 8 bases between. The CDR3 DNA sequence: TGTGCCAGCAGCTCCTCCTCCGGCTACACCTTC. As protein: CASSSSSGYTF.

This clonotype has just a few counts. It may be a read error: a sequence one base away is much more abundant. The chain joins TRBV7-9 to TRBJ1-1; tentative D call: TRBD1 (6 bases). Per germline, CDR1 SEHNR and CDR2 FQNEAQ (reference sequence). The CDR3 contains 16 residues. Trimming removed 2 bases from V and 1 base from J, with 14 bases in between. In DNA, the CDR3 is TGTGCCAGCAGCTTATTTGAGACAGGAAGGAACACTGAAGCTTTCTTT. Protein sequence: CASSLFETGRNTEAFF.

At least ten counts were recorded for this clonotype. This chain uses TRBV28 with TRBJ2-2, with a possible D match to TRBD1 (5 bases). From germline, CDR1 is MDHEN and CDR2 SYDVKM. Trimming left V 2 bases short and J 5 bases short, with 9 bases between. The CDR3 sequence is 14 residues long. In nucleotides, the CDR3 is TGTGCCAGCAGTTTAAGGACAATGACCGGGGAGCTGTTTTTT. Amino acid sequence: CASSLRTMTGELFF.

The V and J genes are TRBV24-1 and TRBJ2-1; perhaps D is TRBD1 or TRBD2 (5 bases each). This CDR3 is built from 16 residues. The V and J ends lost 3 bases and 8 bases respectively, with 19 bases between them. CDR1 and CDR2 (germline): KGHDR, SFDVKD. This CDR3 reads CATSDGAGAGLHEQFF. Written as DNA, the CDR3 is TGTGCCACCAGTGATGGGGCCGGGGCAGGCCTCCATGAGCAGTTCTTC.

This chain uses TRBV4-3 with TRBJ2-2, with TRBD1 matching over 9 bases. CDR3 length equals 19 residues. Germline V lookup: CDR1 LGHNA, CDR2 YSLEER. After removal of 2 bases from V and 5 bases from J, the junction contained 15 bases not matched to a gene. CDR3 sequence (DNA): TGCGCCAGCAGCCAACATTGGGAGGCCGGGACAGGGACGACCGGGGAGCTGTTTTTT. This codes for CASSQHWEAGTGTTGELFF.

This clonotype was counted at least ten times. The V call is TRBV6-5, the J call TRBJ1-1; no firm D call. There are 11 residues in the CDR3. Per the germline V gene, CDR1 is MNHEY and CDR2 is SVGAGI. With 2 bases removed from V and 7 bases from J, the gap between germline ends came to 5 bases. Here the CDR3 reads CASSYGSEAFF. The CDR3 DNA sequence: TGTGCCAGCAGTTACGGGAGTGAAGCTTTCTTT.

In its sample, this clonotype was seen a few times. The chain's CDR3 is CASSNPDRRSSYEQYF. The CDR3 DNA reads as TGTGCCAGTAGTAACCCGGACAGGAGGTCCTCCTACGAGCAGTACTTC. V usage is TRBV19 and J usage is TRBJ2-7, with 7 positions matching TRBD1. There are 16 residues in the CDR3. The germline gives CDR1 LNHDA, CDR2 SQIVND (reference sequence). V lost 4 bases, J lost 0 bases, and 9 bases stayed unmatched.

This clonotype was counted ten times or more. J is TRBJ2-7 and V is TRBV4-1; 9 bases are a match to TRBD1. The length of the CDR3 is 14 residues. J was trimmed by 4 bases and V by 7 bases; bases with no gene match: 8. CDR1 MGHRA and CDR2 YSYEKL come from the germline V gene. Here the CDR3 reads CASTAGTGLYEQYF. CDR3 in DNA: TGCGCCAGCACGGCCGGGACAGGGTTGTACGAGCAGTACTTC.

This clonotype has a count of ten or more. This chain connects TRBV28 to TRBJ1-1; D gene unclear. Trimming left V 1 base short and J 1 base short, with 4 bases between. The length of the CDR3 is 13 residues. Germline loops: CDR1 MDHEN, CDR2 SYDVKM. The CDR3 region has the DNA TGTGCCAGCAGTTTATACGGGAACACTGAAGCTTTCTTT. This translates into CASSLYGNTEAFF.

This rearrangement joins TRBV14 to TRBJ2-5, with 10 bases lining up with TRBD1. After removal of 2 bases from V and 1 base from J, the junction contained 4 bases not matched to a gene. The CDR3 sequence is 16 residues long. Looked up from germline, CDR1 is SGHDN and CDR2 is FVKESK. The CDR3 spells CASSQFWTGGQETQYF. The CDR3 nucleotides read TGTGCCAGCAGCCAATTCTGGACAGGGGGCCAAGAGACCCAGTACTTC.

With respect to this clonotype: A read error is possible here, since a much larger clone lies one base away. This rearrangement joins TRBV6-1 to TRBJ2-5, with TRBD1 matching over 10 bases. Germline lookup yields CDR1 MNHNS and CDR2 SASEGT. This CDR3 is built from 14 residues. CDR3 loop: CASSETGGSEAQYF. As DNA, the CDR3 is TGTGCCAGCAGTGAGACAGGGGGCTCAGAGGCCCAGTACTTC.